Listed below are T cell receptor beta chains from one sample, sequenced in a study of cytomegalovirus exposure and HLA in healthy donors. Sequencing used immunoSEQ multiplex PCR; TCRdb keeps in-frame clones, though not all of them. The sample has about 360,000 clones; about nine tenths are singletons. The sequenced sample was PBMCs. Source of these receptors: a young woman in good health and CMV-seronegative. Both conserved end residues are part of each CDR3. The D gene is left open where the match is weak. For some rows the clone size is stated as once, few or many, or as a class when expanded; others skip it.

abundance	j_gene	d_gene	v_gene	CDR3nt	CDR3aa
NA	TRBJ2-1	NA	TRBV25-1	TGTGCCAGCAGTGAATGGCACACCGTCAATGAGCAGTTCTTC	CASSEWHTVNEQFF
NA	TRBJ2-2	TRBD2	TRBV11-2	TGTGCCAGCAGCAGGACTAGCGGGGGGACGAACACCGGGGAGCTGTTTTTT	CASSRTSGGTNTGELFF
NA	TRBJ2-1	NA	TRBV18	TGTGCCAGCTCACCAGGGAGAGCCCCCTGGAATGAGCAGTTCTTC	CASSPGRAPWNEQFF
NA	TRBJ2-3	NA	TRBV7-8	TGTGCCAGCAGCGTACAGTTCCTTAGCGGCCGCACAGATACGCAGTATTTT	CASSVQFLSGRTDTQYF
NA	TRBJ1-4	TRBD1	TRBV2	TGTGCCAGCACTGGACAGGGTAGAACTAATGAAAAACTGTTTTTT	CASTGQGRTNEKLFF
NA	TRBJ1-2	TRBD1	TRBV27	TGTGCCAGCAGCCTGGACAGGGGAGGAGGCTACACCTTC	CASSLDRGGGYTF
NA	TRBJ2-1	NA	TRBV7-2	TGTGCCAGCAGCTTAGCGCAAGCGGGTGAGCAGTTCTTC	CASSLAQAGEQFF
NA	TRBJ2-7	NA	TRBV6-6	TGTGCCAGCAGCGAATCGGACACAACCTACGAGCAGTACTTC	CASSESDTTYEQYF
NA	TRBJ1-2	NA	TRBV28	TGTGCCAGCAGTTTATATCAGGGTCCTCCCTATGGCTACACCTTC	CASSLYQGPPYGYTF
NA	TRBJ1-2	NA	TRBV5-1	TGCGCCAGCAGCTTGGCCTTACCGGGAGAGGGGTATGGCTACACCTTC	CASSLALPGEGYGYTF
NA	TRBJ1-5	NA	TRBV28	TGTGCCAGCAGTCCGAATACGTGGACAGACCATCAGCCCCAGCATTTT	CASSPNTWTDHQPQHF
once	TRBJ1-6	NA	TRBV7-9	TGTGCCAGCCAAAAGGGAGGGGGAAATTCACCCCTCCACTTT	CASQKGGGNSPLHF
few	TRBJ2-7	TRBD1	TRBV6-6	TGTGCCAGCAGTTATTCGGACAGGTCCTACGAGCAGTACTTC	CASSYSDRSYEQYF
NA	TRBJ1-1	NA	TRBV28	TGTGCCAGCAGTTTATTTACGGTCACTGAAGCTTTCTTT	CASSLFTVTEAFF
NA	TRBJ2-1	NA	TRBV10-1	TGCGCCAGCAGTGAGTACGTAGGGGGTACCCAGTTCTTC	CASSEYVGGTQFF
NA	TRBJ2-3	NA	TRBV7-7	TGTGCCAGCAGCTTCGGGGTCCAAGATACGCAGTATTTT	CASSFGVQDTQYF
NA	TRBJ1-6	TRBD1	TRBV7-9	TGTGCCAGCAGCCAACAAGGGACAGCCCTTGGTTCACCCCTCCACTTT	CASSQQGTALGSPLHF
NA	TRBJ2-2	NA	TRBV6-4	TGTGCCAGCGGAGGGGACACCGGGGAGCTGTTTTTT	CASGGDTGELFF
NA	TRBJ1-4	TRBD1	TRBV27	TGTGCCAGCAGGGGCCGGGAGGGGGCAATCTTTACTAATGAAAAACTGTTTTTT	CASRGREGAIFTNEKLFF
NA	TRBJ2-3	NA	TRBV28	TGTGCCAGCAGGACCACAGGTTTTGCAGATACGCAGTATTTT	CASRTTGFADTQYF
once	TRBJ2-1	NA	TRBV27	TGTGCCAGCAGTTTCGATGCGGGCTCCTACAATGAGCAGTTCTTC	CASSFDAGSYNEQFF
few	TRBJ1-5	NA	TRBV15	TGTGCCACCAGCAGAGACCCAGCCAGGCTATATAGCAATCAGCCCCAGCATTTT	CATSRDPARLYSNQPQHF
NA	TRBJ1-1	NA	TRBV7-8	TGTGCCAGCAGCCTTGTGAGAGGTCAGCGCGACACTGAAGCTTTCTTT	CASSLVRGQRDTEAFF
NA	TRBJ1-1	NA	TRBV7-8	TGTGCCAGCAGCGCCCGGGACACGCAGAACACTGAAGCTTTCTTT	CASSARDTQNTEAFF
NA	TRBJ2-7	NA	TRBV11-2	TGTGCCAGCAGCCGGGGGTTGCTAGGGCAGTTAACCTACGAGCAGTACTTC	CASSRGLLGQLTYEQYF
NA	TRBJ2-7	NA	TRBV6-5	TGTGCCAGCAGCTTACAGGGAACCCCCTACGAGCAGTACTTC	CASSLQGTPYEQYF
NA	TRBJ1-5	TRBD1	TRBV6-1	TGTGCCAGCAGTGACAGGGGGACCGAATGGGCCCAGCATTTT	CASSDRGTEWAQHF
NA	TRBJ2-3	TRBD2	TRBV5-1	TGCGCCAGCAGCCTCCGGCGAGGGCGGGAGGGCACAGATACGCAGTATTTT	CASSLRRGREGTDTQYF
NA	TRBJ2-1	NA	TRBV5-1	TGCGCCAGCAGCTCGGACTTAAACTCGTACAATGAGCAGTTCTTC	CASSSDLNSYNEQFF
NA	TRBJ1-2	NA	TRBV6-1	TGTGCCAGCAGCGGACAGAACTATGGCTACACCTTC	CASSGQNYGYTF
NA	TRBJ1-2	TRBD1	TRBV30	TGTGCCTGGAGTGTACAGGGGGATGGCTACACCTTC	CAWSVQGDGYTF
once	TRBJ1-5	TRBD1	TRBV28	TGTGCCAGCAGTAACAGACAGGGTCTATTAAATCAGCCCCAGCATTTT	CASSNRQGLLNQPQHF
NA	TRBJ1-6	NA	TRBV5-1	TGCGCCAGCAGCTTGGGCAGGGGCGGCTATAATTCACCCCTCCACTTT	CASSLGRGGYNSPLHF
NA	TRBJ1-1	NA	TRBV19	TGTGCCAGTAGTCTTTGGGGGCGCGGAACTGAAGCTTTCTTT	CASSLWGRGTEAFF
NA	TRBJ2-3	NA	TRBV10-3	TGTGCCATCAAGGGGCAGCCAGCCACAGATACGCAGTATTTT	CAIKGQPATDTQYF
NA	TRBJ2-2	TRBD2	TRBV11-2	TGTGCCAGCAGAATTACTAGCGGGAACACCGGGGAGCTGTTTTTT	CASRITSGNTGELFF
NA	TRBJ2-1	TRBD2	TRBV6-5	TGTGCCAGCAGTTACGGCGGGGAGGGTGAGCAGTTCTTC	CASSYGGEGEQFF
NA	TRBJ1-5	TRBD1	TRBV30	TGTGCCTGGAGTGGGGGACAGGGAAATCAGCCCCAGCATTTT	CAWSGGQGNQPQHF
NA	TRBJ2-7	TRBD2	TRBV4-2	TGTGCCAGCAGCCAAGCTAGCGGGAGGGCCTACGAGCAGTACTTC	CASSQASGRAYEQYF
NA	TRBJ2-3	NA	TRBV18	TGTGCCAGCTCAACTCGACGCGGTCTCACAGATACGCAGTATTTT	CASSTRRGLTDTQYF
NA	TRBJ2-2	TRBD2	TRBV6-1	TGTGCCAGCAGAGGACTAGCGGGAGGCACCGGGGAGCTGTTTTTT	CASRGLAGGTGELFF
NA	TRBJ2-5	TRBD2	TRBV6-5	TGTGCCAGCAGTACTAGCGGGGGGCCGACGGCCCAGTACTTC	CASSTSGGPTAQYF
NA	TRBJ1-2	NA	TRBV10-2	TGCGCCAGCACTCCGCAAATCAGCTATGGCTACACCTTC	CASTPQISYGYTF
NA	TRBJ2-7	NA	TRBV2	TGTGCCAGCAGTCGGGGCTACGAGCAGTACTTC	CASSRGYEQYF
NA	TRBJ2-1	NA	TRBV16	TGTGCCAGCAGCCAACCAGGCCCCTACAGTGAGCAGTTCTTC	CASSQPGPYSEQFF
NA	TRBJ2-7	TRBD2	TRBV25-1	TGTGCCAGCAGTGAAAGTCCTAGCGGCTACGAGCAGTACTTC	CASSESPSGYEQYF
NA	TRBJ2-7	TRBD1	TRBV5-1	TGCGCCAGCAGCCTGCAGGGGGACGAGCAGTACTTC	CASSLQGDEQYF
once	TRBJ2-2	NA	TRBV2	TGTGCCAGCATAGAGAACACCGGGGAGCTGTTTTTT	CASIENTGELFF